Each of the 4 T cell receptor beta chains below was sequenced from the same sample in a study of T cell responses to AZD1222 COVID-19 vaccine. Produced via immunoSEQ multiplex PCR; TCRdb's table is partial and in-frame only. The sample consists of 150,000 or so clones, more than 90% of them appearing once. The sequencing here drew on peripheral blood, taken on day 0 of AZD1222 vaccination. These receptors came from an adult in good health.

J is TRBJ2-3 and V is TRBV6-4; TRBD1 aligns across 8 bases. The CDR3 is made up of 14 amino acids. Germline values: CDR1 MRHNA, CDR2 SNTAGT. V lost 3 bases to trimming and J lost 2 bases; unmatched junction nucleotides: 1. In nucleotides, the CDR3 is TGTGCCAGCAGTGAGGGACAGGACACAGATACGCAGTATTTT. Residues: CASSEGQDTDTQYF.

The chain has TRBV6-5 and TRBJ1-1; no reliable D call. With 8 bases removed from V and 0 bases from J, the gap between germline ends came to 10 bases. The length of the CDR3 is 13 residues. Germline lookup yields CDR1 MNHEY and CDR2 SVGAGI. As DNA, the CDR3 is TGTGCCAGCTTTATAGGTTTGAACACTGAAGCTTTCTTT. As protein: CASFIGLNTEAFF.

The chain has TRBV18 and TRBJ1-2; D possibly corresponds to TRBD1 (6 bases). Germline CDR1 reads KGHSH; CDR2 reads LQKENI. CDR3 length: 14 amino acids. Between the trimmed V and J ends, which lost 3 bases and 8 bases, there was a span of 16 bases. The CDR3, as DNA: TGTGCCAGCTCACCTCCGGGGGGCGCGAGGGGCTACACCTTC. Translation: CASSPPGGARGYTF.

The gene calls are TRBV7-9 and TRBJ1-2, with TRBD1 as a possible D gene (5 bases). V lost 1 base and J lost 5, with 14 bases in between. The CDR3 runs to 15 residues. CDR1 and CDR2 (germline): SEHNR, FQNEAQ (reference sequence). CDR3 sequence reads: CASSLGDGLRYGYTF. Written as DNA, the CDR3 is TGTGCCAGCAGCTTAGGGGACGGCTTGAGGTATGGCTACACCTTC.